These T cell receptor beta chains were read from a single sample in a study of blood T cell repertoires in COVID-19. TCRdb's table, derived via immunoSEQ multiplex PCR, lists solely in-frame clones and lacks some. The sample has around 190,000 clones; around 84% are singletons. Sequencing was done on a sample of peripheral blood. Every receptor here comes from a woman of 80 years or more with acute or convalescent COVID-19. CDR3s include the opening cysteine and the closing phenylalanine or tryptophan. The D gene is left open where the match is weak. Rows may omit the clone size; those that give it use once, few, many or a size class.

few	TRBD1	12	TRBV29-1	TRBJ1-2	TGCAGCGGGGGCCAGGGGGATTTTGGCTACACCTTC	CSGGQGDFGYTF
.	.	15	TRBV7-2	TRBJ2-4	TGTGCCAGCGCGGTGGCGGCAATAGCCAAAAACATTCAGTACTTC	CASAVAAIAKNIQYF
.	TRBD1	15	TRBV28	TRBJ1-5	TGTGCCAGCAGTTCGACAGGGGGGAGCAATCAGCCCCAGCATTTT	CASSSTGGSNQPQHF
.	.	15	TRBV15	TRBJ1-1	TGTGCCACCAGCGCCCCCCCCAAGACGGGCACTGAAGCTTTCTTT	CATSAPPKTGTEAFF
.	TRBD1	16	TRBV18	TRBJ1-2	TGTGCCAGCTCACCCGGTTGGCAGGGGGAAAGGGATGGCTACACCTTC	CASSPGWQGERDGYTF
once	.	15	TRBV6-1	TRBJ1-2	TGTGCCAGCAGTGAAGGGTTCGGTAGAAACTATGGCTACACCTTC	CASSEGFGRNYGYTF
.	TRBD1	16	TRBV11-2	TRBJ2-7	TGTGCCAGCAGCTTAGGGGACAGAGCTTTCTCCTACGAGCAGTACTTC	CASSLGDRAFSYEQYF
.	TRBD1	15	TRBV28	TRBJ2-7	TGTGCCAGCAGTTTTAATCGCAGGGGGCCCTACGAGCAGTACTTC	CASSFNRRGPYEQYF
few	.	11	TRBV12-3/TRBV12-4	TRBJ1-2	TGTGCCAGCAGTTTCAGCTATGGCTACACCTTC	CASSFSYGYTF
.	.	14	TRBV5-1	TRBJ1-1	TGCGCCAGCAGCTTGTATAATTTCAACACTGAAGCTTTCTTT	CASSLYNFNTEAFF
.	.	14	TRBV7-2	TRBJ1-3	TGTGCCAGCAGCCTAGGGACAACTGGAAACACCATATATTTT	CASSLGTTGNTIYF
.	TRBD1	14	TRBV10-3	TRBJ1-1	TGTGCCATCAGTAAGGACAGGGTGAACACTGAAGCTTTCTTT	CAISKDRVNTEAFF
.	TRBD2	18	TRBV6-4	TRBJ2-1	TGTGCCAGCAGTGAGAGGGCAGGTGGGATCGGGAGGGCCCATGAGCAGTTCTTC	CASSERAGGIGRAHEQFF
many	TRBD2	12	TRBV19	TRBJ2-7	TGTGCCAGTAGAGGGCTAGCGGTCGAGCAGTACTTC	CASRGLAVEQYF
.	.	16	TRBV6-2/TRBV6-3	TRBJ2-6	TGTGCCAGCAGTTCCGTCGGGTACTCTGGGGCCAACGTCCTGACTTTC	CASSSVGYSGANVLTF
.	TRBD1	15	TRBV5-1	TRBJ1-4	TGCGCCAGCAGTGACGTTTTACAGGGGGCAGAAAAACTGTTTTTT	CASSDVLQGAEKLFF
.	TRBD2	15	TRBV4-3	TRBJ2-7	TGCGCCAGCAGCCAAGTTACTAGCGGAGACTACGAGCAGTACTTC	CASSQVTSGDYEQYF
.	.	14	TRBV18	TRBJ2-2	TGTGCCAGCTCTCTACTACCGAACACCGGGGAGCTGTTTTTT	CASSLLPNTGELFF
.	TRBD1	16	TRBV7-9	TRBJ1-1	TGTGCCAGCAGCCGACGCACAGGGGGCTGGGACACTGAAGCTTTCTTT	CASSRRTGGWDTEAFF
few	TRBD2	14	TRBV7-2	TRBJ2-2	TGTGCCAAAGAGGCTAGCGGGACGACCGGGGAGCTGTTTTTT	CAKEASGTTGELFF
.	TRBD1	14	TRBV18	TRBJ1-1	TGTGCCAGCTCACCAATCACAGGGGGTGCTGAAGCTTTCTTT	CASSPITGGAEAFF
.	.	14	TRBV5-5	TRBJ2-3	TGTGCCAGCAGCACAGGGAGGGTCGCAGATACGCAGTATTTT	CASSTGRVADTQYF
.	TRBD1	15	TRBV18	TRBJ1-4	TGTGCCAGCTCACCTAGGACAGGAGGGATTGAAAAACTGTTTTTT	CASSPRTGGIEKLFF
.	.	15	TRBV7-2	TRBJ1-5	TGTGCCAGCAGCTTAGTGGGGGGTGTCAATCAGCCCCAGCATTTT	CASSLVGGVNQPQHF
.	TRBD2	16	TRBV4-2	TRBJ2-7	TGTGCCAGCAGCCGGACCGCCGGGGGGGAAACCTACGAGCAGTACTTC	CASSRTAGGETYEQYF
.	TRBD1	15	TRBV9	TRBJ1-4	TGTGCCAGCAGCGTAGACAGGGGGGCGACCGAAAAACTGTTTTTT	CASSVDRGATEKLFF
few	.	16	TRBV18	TRBJ2-3	TGTGCCAGCTCAGGGACCGGGACACCTTTTGCCTATACGCAGTATTTT	CASSGTGTPFAYTQYF
.	.	15	TRBV19	TRBJ2-3	TGTGCCAGTAGCTCCCTGCTACCTGCCACAGATACGCAGTATTTT	CASSSLLPATDTQYF
.	TRBD1	17	TRBV11-2	TRBJ1-2	TGTGCCAGCAGCTCGGGACAGGGGAGGACAGGGGGCTATGGCTACACCTTC	CASSSGQGRTGGYGYTF
.	TRBD1	18	TRBV5-5	TRBJ2-2	TGTGCCAGCAGCTCTGGTCCCAGGACAGGGGTTCGCACCGGGGAGCTGTTTTTT	CASSSGPRTGVRTGELFF
.	.	16	TRBV28	TRBJ1-5	TGTGCCAGCAGTTTTTCAAAAGTCTTGGGAGGAGGGCCCCAGCATTTT	CASSFSKVLGGGPQHF
.	TRBD1	16	TRBV28	TRBJ1-5	TGTGCCAGCCCCCCTAGGACAGGGGCCAGCAATCAGCCCCAGCATTTT	CASPPRTGASNQPQHF
few	TRBD1	13	TRBV19	TRBJ1-6	TGTGCCAGTAGTAGACAGGGTTCGTCACCCCTCCACTTT	CASSRQGSSPLHF
.	.	15	TRBV7-2	TRBJ1-2	TGTGCCAGCAGCTTACGGACGGGGGTGAACTATGGCTACACCTTC	CASSLRTGVNYGYTF
.	.	11	TRBV7-2	TRBJ1-3	TGTGCCAGCAGTTCCTTCAACACCATATATTTT	CASSSFNTIYF
few	.	15	TRBV6-6	TRBJ2-7	TGTGCCAGCAGCCACCGCGGGCGTAGCTCCTACGAGCAGTACTTC	CASSHRGRSSYEQYF
.	.	15	TRBV9	TRBJ1-1	TGTGCCAGCAGCTTAGACTTGACAGTGAACACTGAAGCTTTCTTT	CASSLDLTVNTEAFF
.	.	16	TRBV7-2	TRBJ2-1	TGTGCCAGCAGCTCCTTGGGGCTACCTAGGGGTAATGAGCAGTTCTTC	CASSSLGLPRGNEQFF
few	TRBD1	14	TRBV2	TRBJ1-6	TGTGCCAGCAGGAGACAGGGGTATAATTCACCCCTCCACTTT	CASRRQGYNSPLHF
.	.	15	TRBV7-6	TRBJ2-2	TGTGCCAGCAGCTTACTACAGGGTTACGCCGGGGAGCTGTTTTTT	CASSLLQGYAGELFF
.	.	15	TRBV12-1	TRBJ2-3	TGTGCCAGCAGCTTTGCTCTAGCGAAACCAGATACGCAGTATTTT	CASSFALAKPDTQYF
.	TRBD2	17	TRBV7-2	TRBJ2-5	TGTGCCAGCAGCTTAGCGCAGGTGGGAGCGGGAGGGGAGACCCAGTACTTC	CASSLAQVGAGGETQYF
.	TRBD1	16	TRBV3-1/TRBV3-2	TRBJ1-5	TGTGCCAGCAGCCAAGCCGGGACAGGGGACTATCAGCCCCAGCATTTT	CASSQAGTGDYQPQHF
few	.	16	TRBV5-6	TRBJ1-1	TGTGCCAGCAGCTTACTTGGCGGAGGGGTGAGCACTGAAGCTTTCTTT	CASSLLGGGVSTEAFF
.	.	15	TRBV5-4	TRBJ1-1	TGTGCCAGCAGCTTGGGGCAGGCCGCGTACACTGAAGCTTTCTTT	CASSLGQAAYTEAFF
.	.	15	TRBV7-9	TRBJ1-1	TGTGCCAGCAGCTTACGTGGAGGGACGAACACTGAAGCTTTCTTT	CASSLRGGTNTEAFF
.	TRBD2	18	TRBV5-1	TRBJ2-2	TGCGCCAGCAGCTTGGAACCTAGCGGGAGTACGAACACCGGGGAGCTGTTTTTT	CASSLEPSGSTNTGELFF
.	.	18	TRBV4-1	TRBJ1-2	TGCGCCAGCAGCCAAGATATTCCCGGGACACCAGTTTCCTATGGCTACACCTTC	CASSQDIPGTPVSYGYTF
.	TRBD2	16	TRBV5-6	TRBJ2-3	TGTGCCAGCAGCTTAGTAGCGGGAGGGCCCTCAGATACGCAGTATTTT	CASSLVAGGPSDTQYF
.	TRBD1	13	TRBV10-3	TRBJ2-7	TGTGCCATCAGCCGGGACAGGGAGTACGAGCAGTACTTC	CAISRDREYEQYF
once	.	15	TRBV3-1/TRBV3-2	TRBJ2-2	TGTGCCAGCAGCTCAACACAGGATCACACCGGGGAGCTGTTTTTT	CASSSTQDHTGELFF
.	TRBD2	14	TRBV10-1	TRBJ2-1	TGCGCCAGCAGCCTTGCTAGCGGGAGGCGGGAGCAGTTCTTC	CASSLASGRREQFF
.	.	14	TRBV19	TRBJ1-1	TGTGCCAGTAGCTTCAGGGACATGAACACTGAAGCTTTCTTT	CASSFRDMNTEAFF
.	.	14	TRBV19	TRBJ1-2	TGTGCCAGTAGAAGGGGCGAGATTTTTTCGGGCTACACCTTC	CASRRGEIFSGYTF
.	TRBD2	17	TRBV7-6	TRBJ2-5	TGTGCCAGCAGCCTCGGACTAGCGGCGGGGGGCCAAGAGACCCAGTACTTC	CASSLGLAAGGQETQYF